Listed below are T cell receptor beta chains from one sample, sequenced in a study of cytomegalovirus exposure and HLA in healthy donors. Data came from immunoSEQ multiplex PCR; TCRdb stores just in-frame clones and leaves some out. The sample consists of approximately 110,000 clones, around 79% of them appearing once. Sequencing was carried out using PBMCs. These receptors originate from a woman between 40 and 55 years old in good health and CMV-seronegative. CDR3s include the opening cysteine and the closing phenylalanine or tryptophan. Fields, in order: J gene, D gene, V gene, clone size, CDR3 DNA, CDR3 protein. A D gene is named only where the DNA matches it firmly. A row's size may be missing; if present it is once, few, many or a size class.

j_gene: TRBJ2-3; d_gene: NA; v_gene: TRBV18; abundance: NA; CDR3nt: TGTGCCAGCTCACCTCTATCTAGCACAGATACGCAGTATTTT; CDR3aa: CASSPLSSTDTQYF
j_gene: TRBJ2-1; d_gene: TRBD1; v_gene: TRBV7-3; abundance: NA; CDR3nt: TGTGCCAGCAGCTCGGGACAGACCAACAATGAGCAGTTCTTC; CDR3aa: CASSSGQTNNEQFF
j_gene: TRBJ1-1; d_gene: NA; v_gene: TRBV7-9; abundance: few; CDR3nt: TGTTCCAGCAGCCCCCAGGGTACCAAGGTGAACACTGAAGCTTTCTTT; CDR3aa: CSSSPQGTKVNTEAFF
j_gene: TRBJ2-7; d_gene: NA; v_gene: TRBV2; abundance: NA; CDR3nt: TGTGCCAGCAGTGACGGGATCTACGAGCAGTACTTC; CDR3aa: CASSDGIYEQYF
j_gene: TRBJ2-3; d_gene: TRBD2; v_gene: TRBV5-4; abundance: NA; CDR3nt: TGTGCCAGCAGCTTGGGCCTTCCGGCGGGAGGGCCGCATACGCAGTATTTT; CDR3aa: CASSLGLPAGGPHTQYF
j_gene: TRBJ2-7; d_gene: NA; v_gene: TRBV18; abundance: NA; CDR3nt: TGTGCCAGCTCACCAGGGGCAGAAAAGCCCTACGAGCAGTACTTC; CDR3aa: CASSPGAEKPYEQYF
j_gene: TRBJ1-2; d_gene: NA; v_gene: TRBV25-1; abundance: NA; CDR3nt: TGTGCCAGCAGCCCTTCCGGGGGGGGATTTGGCTACACCTTC; CDR3aa: CASSPSGGGFGYTF
j_gene: TRBJ1-1; d_gene: NA; v_gene: TRBV21-1; abundance: NA; CDR3nt: TGTGCTAGCAGCAAAGATTGGTCTGAGGACACTGAAGCTTTCTTT; CDR3aa: CASSKDWSEDTEAFF
j_gene: TRBJ1-1; d_gene: NA; v_gene: TRBV28; abundance: NA; CDR3nt: TGTGCCAGCAGGACCGGCGGGCGGGACACTGAAGCTTTCTTT; CDR3aa: CASRTGGRDTEAFF
j_gene: TRBJ2-3; d_gene: NA; v_gene: TRBV10-3; abundance: NA; CDR3nt: TGTGCCATCACCGCGGGACCAGACACAGATACGCAGTATTTT; CDR3aa: CAITAGPDTDTQYF
j_gene: TRBJ2-5; d_gene: NA; v_gene: TRBV5-1; abundance: NA; CDR3nt: TGCGCCAGCAGCTTGTGGGAGAGGGCGGAGACCCAGTACTTC; CDR3aa: CASSLWERAETQYF
j_gene: TRBJ2-7; d_gene: TRBD2; v_gene: TRBV7-9; abundance: few; CDR3nt: TGTGCCAGCAGCTTAGGGTATATCGGACTAGTCATTTTC; CDR3aa: CASSLGYIGLVIF
j_gene: TRBJ2-7; d_gene: TRBD2; v_gene: TRBV7-9; abundance: NA; CDR3nt: TGTTCCAGCAGCTTAACGCCGAGCGGGGCCGCCTACGAGCAGTACTTC; CDR3aa: CSSSLTPSGAAYEQYF
j_gene: TRBJ1-5; d_gene: NA; v_gene: TRBV27; abundance: NA; CDR3nt: TGTGCCAGCAGTCGTGGGACTGGTGATCAGCCCCAGCATTTT; CDR3aa: CASSRGTGDQPQHF
j_gene: TRBJ2-5; d_gene: TRBD1; v_gene: TRBV7-9; abundance: NA; CDR3nt: TGTTCCAGCAGCTTCGACAGGGGGTTCGTGGAGACCCAGTACTTC; CDR3aa: CSSSFDRGFVETQYF
j_gene: TRBJ2-5; d_gene: NA; v_gene: TRBV5-1; abundance: NA; CDR3nt: TGCGCCAGCAGCTTGGTACCAGGGTCCCAAGAGACCCAGTACTTC; CDR3aa: CASSLVPGSQETQYF
j_gene: TRBJ2-5; d_gene: NA; v_gene: TRBV21-1; abundance: NA; CDR3nt: TGTGCCAGCAGCAGGGGGCAGTTAAACCAAGAGACCCAGTACTTC; CDR3aa: CASSRGQLNQETQYF
j_gene: TRBJ2-1; d_gene: TRBD1; v_gene: TRBV28; abundance: once; CDR3nt: TGTGCCAGCAGTGCGACAGGGTACAATGAGCAGTTCTTC; CDR3aa: CASSATGYNEQFF
j_gene: TRBJ2-7; d_gene: NA; v_gene: TRBV30; abundance: NA; CDR3nt: TGTGCCTGGAGTGTACCCCCGACAATGTGGGAGCAGTACTTC; CDR3aa: CAWSVPPTMWEQYF
j_gene: TRBJ2-7; d_gene: TRBD1; v_gene: TRBV5-5; abundance: NA; CDR3nt: TGTGCCAGCAGCTTGGACTGGACAGGGGGCGGCTACGAGCAGTACTTC; CDR3aa: CASSLDWTGGGYEQYF
j_gene: TRBJ2-7; d_gene: TRBD1; v_gene: TRBV18; abundance: NA; CDR3nt: TGTGCCAGCTCACCAGCGGGACAGGGAACCTACGAGCAGTACTTC; CDR3aa: CASSPAGQGTYEQYF
j_gene: TRBJ1-1; d_gene: TRBD1; v_gene: TRBV6-4; abundance: NA; CDR3nt: TGTGCCAGCAGTGACTCCCCGGGACAGGGGGCGACTGAAGCTTTCTTT; CDR3aa: CASSDSPGQGATEAFF
j_gene: TRBJ2-1; d_gene: TRBD2; v_gene: TRBV28; abundance: NA; CDR3nt: TGTGCCAGCAGTCCCCGGACTAGCGGGAGAAGCAATGAGCAGTTCTTC; CDR3aa: CASSPRTSGRSNEQFF
j_gene: TRBJ2-5; d_gene: TRBD2; v_gene: TRBV11-2; abundance: few; CDR3nt: TGTGCCAGCAGCTTAGCCGGCGGGAGGGTGGAGACCCAGTACTTC; CDR3aa: CASSLAGGRVETQYF
j_gene: TRBJ2-3; d_gene: NA; v_gene: TRBV28; abundance: NA; CDR3nt: TGTGCCAGCAGTTTAAGGGGGTTGGGCACAGATACGCAGTATTTT; CDR3aa: CASSLRGLGTDTQYF
j_gene: TRBJ2-5; d_gene: TRBD1; v_gene: TRBV11-3; abundance: NA; CDR3nt: TGTGCCAGCAGCCGTGGACAGGGGAAAGAGACCCAGTACTTC; CDR3aa: CASSRGQGKETQYF
j_gene: TRBJ2-1; d_gene: TRBD1; v_gene: TRBV7-8; abundance: NA; CDR3nt: TGTGCCAGCAGCTCAGACAGGGTTTCAAGGTCCTACAATGAGCAGTTCTTC; CDR3aa: CASSSDRVSRSYNEQFF
j_gene: TRBJ1-5; d_gene: NA; v_gene: TRBV1; abundance: NA; CDR3nt: TGCACCAGCAGCTTGCAGGGGAATCAGCCCCAGCATTTT; CDR3aa: CTSSLQGNQPQHF
j_gene: TRBJ1-3; d_gene: NA; v_gene: TRBV10-3; abundance: NA; CDR3nt: TGTGCCATCAGCGAGGGTAAGGGGTCCGGAAACACCATATATTTT; CDR3aa: CAISEGKGSGNTIYF
j_gene: TRBJ2-1; d_gene: TRBD2; v_gene: TRBV30; abundance: NA; CDR3nt: TGTGCCTGGAGGTCAAGGGACTACCCCTACAATGAGCAGTTCTTC; CDR3aa: CAWRSRDYPYNEQFF
j_gene: TRBJ2-3; d_gene: TRBD2; v_gene: TRBV19; abundance: NA; CDR3nt: TGTGCCAGTAGTTCTCCGGGACTAGCGCAACCAGATACGCAGTATTTT; CDR3aa: CASSSPGLAQPDTQYF
j_gene: TRBJ1-4; d_gene: NA; v_gene: TRBV9; abundance: NA; CDR3nt: TGTGCCAGCAGCGTAGAGCCGGAAGCGGCTAATGAAAAACTGTTTTTT; CDR3aa: CASSVEPEAANEKLFF
j_gene: TRBJ1-2; d_gene: NA; v_gene: TRBV7-3; abundance: NA; CDR3nt: TGTGCCAGCAGCTTAACGGCAAGGACCGGGGGGAACTATGGCTACACCTTC; CDR3aa: CASSLTARTGGNYGYTF
j_gene: TRBJ1-6; d_gene: TRBD1; v_gene: TRBV6-6; abundance: NA; CDR3nt: TGTGCCAGCAGTTACACCGAAGGACAGGTAACACCCCTCCACTTT; CDR3aa: CASSYTEGQVTPLHF
j_gene: TRBJ1-3; d_gene: NA; v_gene: TRBV7-2; abundance: NA; CDR3nt: TGTGCCAGCAGCTTAGTCCGGTATTCCTCTGGAAACACCATATATTTT; CDR3aa: CASSLVRYSSGNTIYF
j_gene: TRBJ1-1; d_gene: NA; v_gene: TRBV7-9; abundance: NA; CDR3nt: TGTGCCAGCAGCTTCCCACGGGGGGCGAACACTGAAGCTTTCTTT; CDR3aa: CASSFPRGANTEAFF